The rows below give T cell receptor beta chains drawn from one sample of a study of cytomegalovirus exposure and HLA in healthy donors. The table came from immunoSEQ multiplex PCR; TCRdb's copy has only in-frame clones and leaves some out. The sample records some 170,000 clones, about four fifths being singletons. What was sequenced was PBMCs. These receptors originate from a young woman in good health and CMV-seropositive. The CDR3 runs from the conserved cysteine through the conserved F or W. A D gene is named only where the DNA matches it firmly. Expanded clones are given a class, and other clones once, few, many or no size at all.

j_gene	d_gene	v_gene	abundance	CDR3nt	CDR3aa
TRBJ1-5	TRBD1	TRBV19	once	TGTGCCAGTAGTATAGATCACACCCAGGGGGCGTTTGGCAATCAGCCCCAGCATTTT	CASSIDHTQGAFGNQPQHF
TRBJ2-5	TRBD2	TRBV5-1	.	TGCGCCAGCAGCTTGGATGTAGCGGGGGGGCAAGAGACCCAGTACTTC	CASSLDVAGGQETQYF
TRBJ2-1	TRBD2	TRBV18	.	TGTGCCAGCTCACTCGGGACTAGCGGGGGGTATGAGCAGTTCTTC	CASSLGTSGGYEQFF
TRBJ1-6	.	TRBV7-2	.	TGTGCCAGCAGCACGAGCTCCTATAATTCACCCCTCCACTTT	CASSTSSYNSPLHF
TRBJ2-4	.	TRBV29-1	.	TGCAGCGTTGAAGGGGCTTTAGCCAAAAACATTCAGTACTTC	CSVEGALAKNIQYF
TRBJ2-1	.	TRBV25-1	.	TGTGCCAGCAGTGAATATTTCCGGGGCAATGAGCAGTTCTTC	CASSEYFRGNEQFF
TRBJ2-2	.	TRBV4-3	.	TGCGCCAGCAGCCAATCCCTGAGGGGAGGACGCACCGGGGAGCTGTTTTTT	CASSQSLRGGRTGELFF
TRBJ1-1	TRBD1	TRBV29-1	.	TGCAGCGGTACGACAGGGGGCGCGAACACTGAAGCTTTCTTT	CSGTTGGANTEAFF
TRBJ2-3	TRBD2	TRBV10-3	.	TGTGCCATCGGACTAGCGGGGGGATCCACAGATACGCAGTATTTT	CAIGLAGGSTDTQYF
TRBJ2-2	TRBD2	TRBV27	.	TGTGCCAGCAGACTAGCGGGCGAGGTCGGGGAGCTGTTTTTT	CASRLAGEVGELFF
TRBJ1-2	.	TRBV29-1	few	TGCAGCGTTGGGAGGGTACTCGGTGGCTACACCTTC	CSVGRVLGGYTF
TRBJ1-5	TRBD1	TRBV10-3	.	TGTGCCACCCGGACAGGGGAACAGCCCCAGCATTTT	CATRTGEQPQHF
TRBJ1-5	TRBD1	TRBV19	.	TGTGCCAGTAGTAGTCAGGGAGGACAATCAGGGGGGCATTTT	CASSSQGGQSGGHF
TRBJ2-3	.	TRBV5-1	once	TGCGCCAGCAGCTTGGTTGAGAGTAGCACAGATACGCAGTATTTT	CASSLVESSTDTQYF
TRBJ2-2	TRBD2	TRBV7-9	.	TGTGCCAGCAGCTCAGCTAGCGGGCCGGGAGCCGGGGAGCTGTTTTTT	CASSSASGPGAGELFF
TRBJ2-6	.	TRBV6-5	.	TGTGCCAGCGCCCCCTCTGGGGCCAACGGCCTGACTTTC	CASAPSGANGLTF
TRBJ2-3	TRBD1	TRBV5-1	.	TGCGCCAGCAGCTGGGGACAGAACCCAAGCACAGATACGCAGTATTTT	CASSWGQNPSTDTQYF
TRBJ2-5	.	TRBV7-7	.	TGTGCTAGCAGCTTAGGGCGAGGGAGCCATCCGAAGCAAGAGACCCAGTACTTC	CASSLGRGSHPKQETQYF
TRBJ2-7	.	TRBV7-6	.	TGTGCCAGCAGCTTCGCTAGCTATATCTCTGGGGAGCAGTACTTC	CASSFASYISGEQYF
TRBJ1-4	TRBD1	TRBV13	.	TGTGCCAGCAGCCGCAACAGGGGGAGTAATGAAAAACTGTTTTTT	CASSRNRGSNEKLFF
TRBJ1-1	.	TRBV19	once	TGTGCCAGTAGTTCGACAGCTAACACTGAAGCTTTCTTT	CASSSTANTEAFF
TRBJ2-7	TRBD1	TRBV2	once	TGTGCCAGCAGCATAGACAGGGGGCGCGTCTACGAGCAGTACTTC	CASSIDRGRVYEQYF
TRBJ2-7	.	TRBV2	.	TGTGCCAGCAGTGATGCGGCCCTCTACGAGCAGTACTTC	CASSDAALYEQYF
TRBJ2-7	TRBD2	TRBV7-7	.	TGTGCCAGCAGCTTAGGGACTAGCGGGGGGGTCCACGAGCAGTACTTC	CASSLGTSGGVHEQYF
TRBJ1-6	.	TRBV4-3	once	TGCGCCAGCAGCCAAGAACGGGACTATTCACCCCTCCACTTT	CASSQERDYSPLHF